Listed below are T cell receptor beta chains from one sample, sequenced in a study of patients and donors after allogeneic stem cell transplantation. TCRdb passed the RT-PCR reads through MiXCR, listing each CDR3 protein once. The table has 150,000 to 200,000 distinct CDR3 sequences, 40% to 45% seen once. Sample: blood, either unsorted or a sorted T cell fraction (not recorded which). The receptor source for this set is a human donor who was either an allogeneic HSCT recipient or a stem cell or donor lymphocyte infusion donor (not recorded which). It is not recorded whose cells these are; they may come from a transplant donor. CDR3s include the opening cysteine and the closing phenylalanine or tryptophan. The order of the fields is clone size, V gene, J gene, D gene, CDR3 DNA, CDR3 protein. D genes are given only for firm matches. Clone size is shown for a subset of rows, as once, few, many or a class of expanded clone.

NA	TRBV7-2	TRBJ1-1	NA	TGTGCCAGCAGCTTAGTAGGGGATGAAGCTTTCTTT	CASSLVGDEAFF
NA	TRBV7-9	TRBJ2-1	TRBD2	TGTGCCAGCAGCTTAGGACTAGCGGGAGTTGTGGGTGAGCAGTTCTTC	CASSLGLAGVVGEQFF
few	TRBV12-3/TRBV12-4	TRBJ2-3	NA	TGTGCCAGCAGTGCCCCAGTCAACACAGATACGCAGTATTTT	CASSAPVNTDTQYF
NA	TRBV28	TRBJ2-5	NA	TGTGCCAGCAGTTTGACGACTAGAAAGACGATAGCCGAGACCCAGTACTTC	CASSLTTRKTIAETQYF
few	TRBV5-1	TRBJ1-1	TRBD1	TGCGCCAGCACCGAGACAGGGTCGAACACTGAAGCTTTCTTT	CASTETGSNTEAFF
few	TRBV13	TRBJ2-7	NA	TGTGCCAGCAGCTTAGTTCGGAAGGTCCCGTCGTACGAGCAGTACTTC	CASSLVRKVPSYEQYF
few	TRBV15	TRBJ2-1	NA	TGTGCCACCGACCAGTTGGAGCCGAGCAATGAGCAGTTCTTC	CATDQLEPSNEQFF
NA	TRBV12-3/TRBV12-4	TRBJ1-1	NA	TGTGCCAGCAGTTTACCTCTAGGCCAGGGGAACACTGAAGCTTTCTTT	CASSLPLGQGNTEAFF
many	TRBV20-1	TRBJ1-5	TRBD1	TGCAGTGCTAGGATACAGGGGAATCAGCCCCAGCATTTT	CSARIQGNQPQHF
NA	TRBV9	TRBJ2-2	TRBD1	TGTGCCAGCAGACCCCGGGACAGGGGTCCGACCGGGGAGCTGTTTTTT	CASRPRDRGPTGELFF
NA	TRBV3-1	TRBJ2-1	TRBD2	TGTGCCAGCAGCCCCCGGACTAGCGGGAGGCCCTACAATGAGCAGTTCTTC	CASSPRTSGRPYNEQFF
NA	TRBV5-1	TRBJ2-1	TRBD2	TGCGCCAGCAGCTCTAAGCGGGAGCGGGATGAGCAGTTCTTC	CASSSKRERDEQFF
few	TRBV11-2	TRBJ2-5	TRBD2	TGTGCCAGCAGCTCTGGACTAGCGGAGACCCAGTACTTC	CASSSGLAETQYF
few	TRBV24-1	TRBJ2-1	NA	TGTGCCACCAGTGAGGAAGTGCCCCGGAATGAGCAGTTCTTC	CATSEEVPRNEQFF
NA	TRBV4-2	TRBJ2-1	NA	TGTGCCAGCAGCCGAGAGGCCCGTTCGTGGATAGATGAGCAGTTCTTC	CASSREARSWIDEQFF
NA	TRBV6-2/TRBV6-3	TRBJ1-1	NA	TGTGCCAGCATCGACAGGCCGAACACTGAAGCTTTCTTT	CASIDRPNTEAFF
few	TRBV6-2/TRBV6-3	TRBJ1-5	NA	TGTGCCAGCAGTTACGGGGGGAACCCAGGAGCCCAGCATTTT	CASSYGGNPGAQHF
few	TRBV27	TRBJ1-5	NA	TGTGCCAGCAGTCCCCTCGCGGACCAGCCCCAGCATTTT	CASSPLADQPQHF
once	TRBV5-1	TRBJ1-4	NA	TGCGCCAGCAGCTTGGGTTATGGGATGGAGAATGAAAAACTGTTTTTT	CASSLGYGMENEKLFF
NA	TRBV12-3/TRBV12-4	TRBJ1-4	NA	TGTGCCAGCAGAGGAGAATTCGGGGAAAAACTGTTTTTT	CASRGEFGEKLFF
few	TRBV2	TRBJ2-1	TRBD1	TGTGCCACTTCGACAGGGACGTACAATGAGCAGTTCTTC	CATSTGTYNEQFF
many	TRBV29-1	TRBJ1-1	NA	TGCAGCGTTGAAGATCCCCAGGCACGTGGGAACACTGAAGCTTTCTTT	CSVEDPQARGNTEAFF
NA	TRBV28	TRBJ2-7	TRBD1	TGTGCCAGCGGGACGACAGGGGGACTGTTCGAGCAGTACTTC	CASGTTGGLFEQYF
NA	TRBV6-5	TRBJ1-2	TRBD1	TGTGCCAGCAGAGAATCAGGGGGTCGCTATGGCTACACCTTC	CASRESGGRYGYTF
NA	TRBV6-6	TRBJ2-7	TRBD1	TGTGCCAGCAGTCAATTTAAACAGGGGAGCTCCTACGAGCAGTACTTC	CASSQFKQGSSYEQYF
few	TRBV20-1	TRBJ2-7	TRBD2	TGCAGTGCTCCCCGACTAGCGGGAGGACCCTACGAGCAGTACTTC	CSAPRLAGGPYEQYF
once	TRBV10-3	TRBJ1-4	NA	TGTGCCATCAGTGAGGTGGCCAGTGAAAAACTGTTTTTT	CAISEVASEKLFF
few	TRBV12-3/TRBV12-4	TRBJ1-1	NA	TGTGCCAGCACCTCTTCAACTGAAGCTTTCTTT	CASTSSTEAFF
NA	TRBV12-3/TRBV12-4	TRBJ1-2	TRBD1	TGTGCCAGCATCCCGACAGGGGGGAACTATGGCTACACCTTC	CASIPTGGNYGYTF
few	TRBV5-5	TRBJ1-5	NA	TGTGCCAGCAGCTTGAGGATTTGTTCGGGGGACGGCAATCAGCCCCAGCATTTT	CASSLRICSGDGNQPQHF
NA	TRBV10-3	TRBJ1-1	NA	TGTGCCATCAGCTCCATTACCCCCGAGAACACTGAAGCTTTCTTT	CAISSITPENTEAFF
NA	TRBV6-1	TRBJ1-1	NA	TGTGCCAGCAGTGAAGCGGGGGCCAGGGAAGCTTTCTTT	CASSEAGAREAFF
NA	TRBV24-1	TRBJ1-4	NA	TGTGCCACCAGTGACGGGGGAACTAATGAAAAACTGTTTTTT	CATSDGGTNEKLFF
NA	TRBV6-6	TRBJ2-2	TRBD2	TGTGCCAGCAGTTACGCTAGCGGGAGCGTGAGGACCGGGGAGCTGTTTTTT	CASSYASGSVRTGELFF
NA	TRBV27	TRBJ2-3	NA	TGTGCCAGCAGTTTTAGCGGAACTAGCACAGATACGCAGTATTTT	CASSFSGTSTDTQYF
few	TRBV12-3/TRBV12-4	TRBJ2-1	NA	TGTGCCAGCACCGACGGAACTAGGCTCGGCAATGAGCAGTTCTTC	CASTDGTRLGNEQFF
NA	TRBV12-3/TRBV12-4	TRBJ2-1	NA	TGTGCCAGCAGTCTTACAGGGAGCTCCTACAATGAGCGGTTCTTC	CASSLTGSSYNERFF
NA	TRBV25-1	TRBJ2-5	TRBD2	TGTGCCAGCAGTGAACTCAGAGGACTAGCGGGAGCTGTCGGAGAGACCCAGTACTTC	CASSELRGLAGAVGETQYF
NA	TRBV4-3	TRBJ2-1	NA	TGCGCCAGCAGCCTCCGGGCCCTAAGCTCCTACAATGAGCAGTTCTTC	CASSLRALSSYNEQFF
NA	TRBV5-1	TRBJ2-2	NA	TGCGCCAGCAGCTTGAACAGGATGAACACCGGGGAGCTGTTTTTT	CASSLNRMNTGELFF
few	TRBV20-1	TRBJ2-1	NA	TGCAGTGCTGAAGAGGGGGAGCAGTTCTTC	CSAEEGEQFF
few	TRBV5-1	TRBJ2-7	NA	TGCGCCAGCAGCTGGGACTTCACCTACGAGCAGTACTTC	CASSWDFTYEQYF
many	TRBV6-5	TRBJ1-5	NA	TGTGCCAGCAGTCCCTTCGCATTCAATAGCAATCAGCCCCAGCATTTT	CASSPFAFNSNQPQHF
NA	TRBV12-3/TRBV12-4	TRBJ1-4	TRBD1	TGTGCCAGCAGTCTTGACGACAGGGAGACTGAAAAACTGTTTTTT	CASSLDDRETEKLFF
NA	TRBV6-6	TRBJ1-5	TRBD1	TGTGCCAGCAGTTATCCGGGACAGCAGAATCAGCCCCAGCATTTT	CASSYPGQQNQPQHF
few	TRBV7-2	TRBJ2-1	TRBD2	TGTGCCAGCAGCCCTTGGGGGACTAGAAGCCATGAGCAGTTCTTC	CASSPWGTRSHEQFF
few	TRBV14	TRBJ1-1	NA	TGTGCCAGCAGCCAAGGGGAGGGTTTTGGCACTGAAGCTTTCTTT	CASSQGEGFGTEAFF
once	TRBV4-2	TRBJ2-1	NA	TGTGCCAGCAGCCCCTCGGGACTCGACAATGAGCAGTTCTTC	CASSPSGLDNEQFF
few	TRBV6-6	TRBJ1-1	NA	TGTGCCAGCAGTTACCCCCTAGACACGCTGAGCACTGAAGCTTTCTTT	CASSYPLDTLSTEAFF
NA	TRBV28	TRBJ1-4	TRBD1	TGTGCCAGCAGCTCAGCAGGGGGTGGCAATGAAAAACTGTTTTTT	CASSSAGGGNEKLFF